This T cell receptor beta chain was recovered during a study of monozygotic twins with inflammatory bowel disease. Sampling involved one blood draw (roughly 2.5 ml) for every donor. Addition of UMIs with a 6-nucleotide sample barcode was achieved by template switching. Using TCRalpha and TCRbeta cDNA, the researchers carried out two nested PCRs that lasted around 15 and 10 cycles. No DNA is given; TCRdb re-called the 5' RACE reads and lists each CDR3 protein once. This sample's clone table lists around 97,000 distinct CDR3 sequences. The CDR3 is made up of 13 amino acids. The germline V gene has CDR1 SGHRS and CDR2 YFSETQ. On this clonotype: The target antigen is unknown.

General study results and limits: IBD patients share fewer clonotypes with other people than healthy twins do, especially with disease activity.

Sequenced input: blood. This clonotype was obtained from a human donor with ulcerative colitis or Crohn's disease, or a healthy co-twin of an affected twin (not recorded which). The chain links TRBV5-1 to TRBJ2-6. CDR3 sequence: CASSATGANVLTF.